These T cell receptor beta chains were read from a single sample in a study of blood T cell repertoires in COVID-19. Using immunoSEQ multiplex PCR, the repertoire was profiled, and TCRdb retains in-frame clones only, with some absent. Of fewer than 450,000 clones in the sample, 88% are singletons; the top ten hold roughly 2%. Input material: PBMCs or T cells enriched from blood (not recorded which). The receptors here all came from a woman aged 40 to 49 with acute COVID-19. Each CDR3 is given with its conserved first and last residue. The D gene is left open where the match is weak. Some rows have no size entry. The others give once, few or many, or a class for an expanded clone.

j_call v_call d_call cdr3_length clone_size cdr3_nt cdr3_aa
TRBJ1-5 TRBV9 TRBD1 14 . TGTGCCAGCAGCCCCCAGGGGGGAGCTCAGCCCCAGCATTTT CASSPQGGAQPQHF
TRBJ1-2 TRBV5-1 . 15 . TGCGCCAGCAGCTTGTATGGACAGCAACCTGGCAGCTACACCTTC CASSLYGQQPGSYTF
TRBJ1-2 TRBV6-1 TRBD1 13 . TGTGCCAGCAGTGAGTACAGGGGCTATGGCTACACCTTC CASSEYRGYGYTF
TRBJ2-3 TRBV27 . 17 . TGTGCCAGCAGTCCACACCGACAGGGACTCCACCCAGATACGCAGTATTTT CASSPHRQGLHPDTQYF
TRBJ1-6 TRBV19 . 11 . TGTGCCAGTACTAACCAGGGAACCCTCCACTTT CASTNQGTLHF
TRBJ2-7 TRBV29-1 TRBD2 11 . TGCAGCGTAGGGGCCGGCGGGGGGGAGTACTTC CSVGAGGGEYF
TRBJ2-7 TRBV7-9 . 14 . TGTGCCAGCAGCCTAGGGGGACTAAGATACGAGCAGTACTTC CASSLGGLRYEQYF
TRBJ1-2 TRBV6-5 TRBD1 15 . TGTGCCAGCAGCCATCAGGGGGCGGAGGGCTATGGCTACACCTTC CASSHQGAEGYGYTF
TRBJ2-3 TRBV2 . 14 . TGTGCCAGCACGGCGAACCCACAGGCAGATACGCAGTATTTT CASTANPQADTQYF
TRBJ2-2 TRBV5-5 . 14 . TGTGCCAGCAGTCCCCTTTCCCTCACCGGGGAGCTGTTTTTT CASSPLSLTGELFF
TRBJ1-5 TRBV2 . 15 . TGTGCCAGCAGTCGAGAAGGGCCGGGAAATCAGCCCCAGCATTTT CASSREGPGNQPQHF
TRBJ2-7 TRBV7-8 TRBD1 15 . TGTGCCAGCAGCCCCTTGACAGGGGTCTCCTACGAGCAGTACTTC CASSPLTGVSYEQYF
TRBJ2-1 TRBV19 . 14 . TGTGCCAGTAGCGACAGATCCTCCTACAATGAGCAGTTCTTC CASSDRSSYNEQFF
TRBJ1-1 TRBV5-8 . 15 . TGTGCCAGCAGCATCCAACAGGGCAGAAGCACTGAAGCTTTCTTT CASSIQQGRSTEAFF
TRBJ1-1 TRBV10-3 TRBD1 18 . TGTGCCATCAGTGAGTCGACTGGACAGGGATTCGCGAACACTGAAGCTTTCTTT CAISESTGQGFANTEAFF
TRBJ1-2 TRBV30 . 13 . TGTGCCTGGAGTGTAGGAGGGGACTATGGCTACACCTTC CAWSVGGDYGYTF
TRBJ1-2 TRBV5-1 TRBD1 14 . TGCGCCAGCAGCTCCCGGGACAGGGGCTATGGCTACACCTTC CASSSRDRGYGYTF
TRBJ2-7 TRBV5-5 TRBD1 15 . TGTGCCAGCAGCGTAGGACAGGGAGGTTTGTACGAGCAGTACTTC CASSVGQGGLYEQYF
TRBJ2-7 TRBV15 . 14 . TGTGCCACCAGCAGAGATAGGAGCTCCTACGAGCAGTACTTC CATSRDRSSYEQYF
TRBJ1-1 TRBV6-5 TRBD1 15 . TGTGCCAGCAGTTACTACGCCACAGGGGCCCTGGTGGCTTTCTTT CASSYYATGALVAFF
TRBJ1-1 TRBV11-2 . 12 . TGTGCCAGCAGCTCGAACGGGATTGAAGCTTTCTTT CASSSNGIEAFF
TRBJ1-2 TRBV11-2 . 13 once TGTGCCAGCAGCTCCGACAGATACTATGGCTACACCTTC CASSSDRYYGYTF
TRBJ1-2 TRBV18 . 15 . TGTGCCAGCTCACCACAGGGGGAATTCGGGTATGGCTACACCTTC CASSPQGEFGYGYTF
TRBJ1-1 TRBV24-1 . 14 . TGTGCCACCAGTGATTTCCCCAGGTTAAATGAAGCTTTCTTT CATSDFPRLNEAFF
TRBJ1-1 TRBV30 . 12 . TGTGCCTGGAGGGGTGGGACAACTGAAGCTTTCTTT CAWRGGTTEAFF
TRBJ1-1 TRBV30 . 14 few TGTGCCTGGAGTGTTAGGAGGGATCGGACTGAAGCTTTCTTT CAWSVRRDRTEAFF
TRBJ2-1 TRBV5-1 . 15 . TGCGCCAGCAGCTTGGCCCTCGGGGATTACAATGAGCAGTTCTTC CASSLALGDYNEQFF
TRBJ2-1 TRBV10-2 TRBD2 17 . TGCGCCAGCAGGGGTTCTAGCGGGGGAACCTCCTACAATGAGCAGTTCTTC CASRGSSGGTSYNEQFF
TRBJ1-1 TRBV2 . 14 once TGTGCCAGCAGGCTACGGGGGGACGGCGGGTCCGCTTTCTTT CASRLRGDGGSAFF
TRBJ1-1 TRBV12-3/TRBV12-4 . 13 . TGTGCCAGCAGCCCCCGTCGGAACACTGAAGCTTTCTTT CASSPRRNTEAFF
TRBJ1-2 TRBV19 TRBD1 13 . TGTGCCAGTAGTAAAACAGGGGCCTATGGCTACACCTTC CASSKTGAYGYTF
TRBJ1-1 TRBV5-1 . 14 . TGCGCCAGCAGCTTGACGGGCAGGGCCACTGAAGCTTTCTTT CASSLTGRATEAFF
TRBJ1-2 TRBV6-5 . 13 few TGTGCCAGCAGCTCCAGACGGAGCTATGGCTACACCTTC CASSSRRSYGYTF
TRBJ1-3 TRBV7-9 TRBD1 15 . TGTGCCAGCAGCTTAGTCTCAGGGGGCGGAAACACCATATATTTT CASSLVSGGGNTIYF
TRBJ1-6 TRBV7-6 . 15 . TGTGCCAGCAGCCTGGACAGCTCCTATAATTCACCCCTCCACTTT CASSLDSSYNSPLHF
TRBJ1-5 TRBV18 TRBD1 15 . TGTGCCAGCTCACCAATGGGACAGGTGGTTCAGCCCCAGCATTTT CASSPMGQVVQPQHF
TRBJ1-2 TRBV5-6 . 13 . TGTGCCAGCTCTAACCCAGGGGTCTATGGCTACACCTTC CASSNPGVYGYTF